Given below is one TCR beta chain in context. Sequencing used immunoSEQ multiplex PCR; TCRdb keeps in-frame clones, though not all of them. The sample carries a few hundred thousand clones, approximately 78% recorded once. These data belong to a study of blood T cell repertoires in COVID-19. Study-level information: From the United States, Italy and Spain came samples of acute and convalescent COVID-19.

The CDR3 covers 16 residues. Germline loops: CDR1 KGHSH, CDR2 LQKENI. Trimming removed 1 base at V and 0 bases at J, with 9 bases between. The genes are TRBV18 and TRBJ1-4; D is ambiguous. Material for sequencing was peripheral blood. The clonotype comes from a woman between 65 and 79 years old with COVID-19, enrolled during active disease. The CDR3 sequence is CASSPLQTPTNEKLFF. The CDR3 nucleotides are TGTGCCAGCTCACCACTACAGACCCCAACTAATGAAAAACTGTTTTTT.